The sequence of this T cell receptor beta chain was determined in a study of PD-1 blockade in classical Hodgkin lymphoma. Each patient's relapse followed autologous stem cell transplantation, and brentuximab vedotin exposure varied. Clones were read by immunoSEQ multiplex PCR, and TCRdb kept only the in-frame ones, dropping some. The repertoire holds over 10,000 clones, with about 94% as singletons. Findings and caveats of the study: In newly diagnosed patients, baseline TCR diversity was reportedly below that of healthy donors. For complete responders, baseline diversity was comparable to that of newly diagnosed patients.

Details on this clone: Its antigen is unknown.

J gave up 4 bases and V 9 bases, and 7 bases lay outside the gene matches. The CDR3 is made up of 14 amino acids. Germline-derived CDR1 and CDR2 are MNHEY and SVGAGI. V gene TRBV6-5 combines with J gene TRBJ2-2; 8 bases fit TRBD1. The receptor's source is a human donor with classical Hodgkin lymphoma. This specimen was peripheral blood mononuclear cells (PBMCs), taken at baseline. The CDR3 loop reads CASSRDRTTGELFF. CDR3 DNA: TGTGCCAGTTCCCGGGACAGGACCACCGGGGAGCTGTTTTTT.